The TCR beta chain described here comes from a study of blood T cell repertoires in COVID-19. Study in general: The cDNA or gDNA used as material had been derived from T cells, B-cell-depleted T cells, or PBMCs.

Generated by immunoSEQ multiplex PCR, the TCRdb table keeps only in-frame clones and is missing some. The sample has about 170,000 clones, around 81% seen once. Germline-derived CDR1 and CDR2 are LNHDA and SQIVND (reference sequence). The ends lost 8 bases at V and 4 bases at J; junction bases unmatched: 10. The CDR3 is 17 amino acids. It was during active infection that Seattle patients were enrolled and then longitudinally followed. The rearrangement joins TRBV19 to TRBJ2-6, with TRBD1 matching over 11 bases. The sequencing sample was made of peripheral blood. This clonotype was sampled from a woman older than 75 with COVID-19, enrolled during active disease. In DNA form, the CDR3 reads TGTGCCAGTCGGACAGGGGGCTTTTTGGTGGGGGCCAACGTCCTGACTTTC. Translated: CASRTGGFLVGANVLTF.